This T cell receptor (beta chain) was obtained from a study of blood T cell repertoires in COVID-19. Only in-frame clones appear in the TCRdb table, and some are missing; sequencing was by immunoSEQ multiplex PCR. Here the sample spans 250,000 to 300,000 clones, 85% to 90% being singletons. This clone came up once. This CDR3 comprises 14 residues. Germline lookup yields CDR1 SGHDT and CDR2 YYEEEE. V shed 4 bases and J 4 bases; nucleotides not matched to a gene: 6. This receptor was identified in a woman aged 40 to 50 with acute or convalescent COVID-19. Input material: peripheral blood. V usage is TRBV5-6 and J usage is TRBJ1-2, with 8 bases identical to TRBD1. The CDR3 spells CASSRATGVYGYTF. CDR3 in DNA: TGTGCCAGCAGCCGGGCGACAGGGGTCTATGGCTACACCTTC.